Listed below are T cell receptor beta chains from one sample, sequenced in a study of radiation and T cells in renal cell carcinoma. Libraries were prepared by immunoSEQ multiplex PCR; TCRdb keeps only in-frame clonotypes and omits some of them. The top ten clones hold around 10% of a sample with around 170,000 clones, around 90% of them seen once. Material: blood, obtained from a patient whose treatment included radiotherapy and nephrectomy. The receptor set was obtained from a woman aged 45-59 years with renal cell carcinoma. Both conserved end residues are part of each CDR3. The order of the fields is V gene, J gene, clone size, D gene, CDR3 DNA, CDR3 protein. D genes are given only for firm matches. For some rows the clone size is stated as once, few or many, or as a class when expanded; others skip it.

v_gene: TRBV10-3; j_gene: TRBJ1-1; abundance: -; d_gene: -; CDR3nt: TGTGCCATCAGTGAGTCTTGGGGGACCCAGGGTACTGAAGCTTTCTTT; CDR3aa: CAISESWGTQGTEAFF
v_gene: TRBV9; j_gene: TRBJ2-3; abundance: once; d_gene: -; CDR3nt: TGTGCCAGCCGCGGGGCATTTCGCACAGATACGCAGTATTTT; CDR3aa: CASRGAFRTDTQYF
v_gene: TRBV7-9; j_gene: TRBJ1-3; abundance: -; d_gene: -; CDR3nt: TGTGCCAGCAGCTTAGACAGGACGAGCTCTGGAAACACCATATATTTT; CDR3aa: CASSLDRTSSGNTIYF
v_gene: TRBV7-9; j_gene: TRBJ2-7; abundance: -; d_gene: TRBD1; CDR3nt: TGTGCCAGCAGCACGGACAGGGTACGCTACGAGCAGTACTTC; CDR3aa: CASSTDRVRYEQYF
v_gene: TRBV6-6; j_gene: TRBJ1-3; abundance: -; d_gene: TRBD1; CDR3nt: TGTGCCAGCACCCTGACAGGGTACTCTGGAAACACCATATATTTT; CDR3aa: CASTLTGYSGNTIYF
v_gene: TRBV12-2; j_gene: TRBJ1-2; abundance: -; d_gene: -; CDR3nt: TGTGCAAGTCGCCACTCCAGGCCGGGCTACACCTTC; CDR3aa: CASRHSRPGYTF
v_gene: TRBV5-8; j_gene: TRBJ2-1; abundance: -; d_gene: -; CDR3nt: TGTGCCAGCCCGAATTTGGGCGGGGAGAACATAAACTCCTACAATGAGCAGTTCTTC; CDR3aa: CASPNLGGENINSYNEQFF
v_gene: TRBV30; j_gene: TRBJ1-5; abundance: -; d_gene: -; CDR3nt: TGTGCCTGGAGTGAGTCTAGCAATCAGCCCCAGCATTTT; CDR3aa: CAWSESSNQPQHF
v_gene: TRBV30; j_gene: TRBJ1-2; abundance: -; d_gene: -; CDR3nt: TGTGCCTGGAGTGAGGGACGCGACTATGGCTACACCTTC; CDR3aa: CAWSEGRDYGYTF
v_gene: TRBV7-2; j_gene: TRBJ1-4; abundance: -; d_gene: -; CDR3nt: TGTGCCAGCAGCAGCCTTCCACATGAAAAACTGTTTTTT; CDR3aa: CASSSLPHEKLFF
v_gene: TRBV29-1; j_gene: TRBJ1-1; abundance: few; d_gene: TRBD1; CDR3nt: TGCAGCGTTTGGGACAGGGGGTCGGTCACTGAAGCTTTCTTT; CDR3aa: CSVWDRGSVTEAFF
v_gene: TRBV6-5; j_gene: TRBJ2-3; abundance: once; d_gene: -; CDR3nt: TGTGCCAGCAGTTACTCACGTCTGGGCGCAGATACGCAGTATTTT; CDR3aa: CASSYSRLGADTQYF
v_gene: TRBV6-1; j_gene: TRBJ1-4; abundance: -; d_gene: -; CDR3nt: TGTGCCAGCAGTGCTGGTAACGAACTGTTTTTT; CDR3aa: CASSAGNELFF
v_gene: TRBV14; j_gene: TRBJ1-6; abundance: -; d_gene: -; CDR3nt: TGTGCCAGCAGCCAAGATGGTGGCGCTCGGAGAAATTCACCCCTCCACTTT; CDR3aa: CASSQDGGARRNSPLHF
v_gene: TRBV19; j_gene: TRBJ1-2; abundance: once; d_gene: TRBD1; CDR3nt: TGTGCCAGTAGTCCCGGCAGGGGGCTAGGCTATGGCTACACCTTC; CDR3aa: CASSPGRGLGYGYTF
v_gene: TRBV7-2; j_gene: TRBJ2-3; abundance: -; d_gene: TRBD1; CDR3nt: TGTGCCAGCAGCCTCGAGACCGGGACAGGGAGCACAGATACGCAGTATTTT; CDR3aa: CASSLETGTGSTDTQYF
v_gene: TRBV5-6; j_gene: TRBJ2-7; abundance: -; d_gene: -; CDR3nt: TGTGCCAGCAGCTTAACGTCCAGCTCCTACGAGCAGTACTTC; CDR3aa: CASSLTSSSYEQYF